This TCR beta chain was sequenced for a study of vaccination and CD4 T cells after COVID-19. On the study more broadly: Once diagnosed, patients had post-COVID samples drawn a median approximately 100 days later (range 35 to 161). Cultures that served as controls received a CEFX pool, an HIV-1 Nef pool, or no peptide.

The Oncomine TCR Beta short-read assay was applied to DNA of cultured CD4+ T cells. TCRdb analysed the PCR reads with MiXCR anew, one entry per CDR3 protein. This repertoire shows a few thousand distinct CDR3 sequences, less than 35% found once; its top ten account for 35% to 50%. About this clonotype: Its antigen is undetermined.

Treatment given: approximately 9-day PBMC culture with coronavirus spike peptide pools or control peptides (ViraFEST assay). Investigators obtained the unexposed donor's CD4+ T cells before the COVID-19 pandemic (2011-2018). With peptide pools, ViraFEST first expanded antigen-specific T cells and afterwards sequenced their TCRs. Germline CDR1 reads KGHDR; CDR2 reads SFDVKD. The CDR3 consists of 15 residues. The ends lost 2 bases at V and 7 bases at J; junction bases unmatched: 8. The material sequenced was CD4+ T cells from blood, cultured in vitro. The source is a human donor in good health. V is TRBV24-1 and J is TRBJ2-3; 7 bases fit TRBD2. CDR3 nucleotide sequence: TGTGCCACCAGTGATTCCCGGGGAGCGGGGTATACGCAGTATTTT. Translation gives CATSDSRGAGYTQYF.